This T cell receptor beta chain was found in a study of beta chain features in type 1 diabetes. Broader study findings: The naive, central memory and Treg TCRB repertoires looked more alike in patients than they did in healthy donors. Significant though moderate, a shortening of TCRB CDR3s appeared in all four CD4+ subsets of Type 1 diabetes patients.

Isolation of CD4+ naive, central memory, regulatory and stem cell-like memory cells was achieved by sorting via CD45RO/CCR7/CD25/CD127/CD95/CD27. Populations isolated by sorting all had purity greater than 95%. Sequenced material consisted of expressed TCRB transcripts (all of the isolated RNA was reverse transcribed). Here immunoSEQ multiplex PCR was the method, and the copy in TCRdb shows in-frame clones only, minus some. The profile covers 600,000 to 700,000 clones, with around an eighth appearing a single time and approximately 0.022% taken by the ten largest. Comment on this clone: Its antigen is still unknown.

Germline values: CDR1 SGHVS, CDR2 FQNEAQ. The ends were cut back, 5 bases at V and 8 bases at J, with 18 bases in the middle. The CDR3 sequence is 15 residues long. The receptor was derived from a man aged 18-30 years with type 1 diabetes. Sample: naive CD4+ T cells from blood. The chain couples TRBV7-8 to TRBJ1-4; D perhaps matches TRBD1 (5 bases). CDR3 nucleotide sequence: TGTGCCAGCAGCCCTCAGACATCCGGGGGAGAAAAACTGTTTTTT. It codes for CASSPQTSGGEKLFF.